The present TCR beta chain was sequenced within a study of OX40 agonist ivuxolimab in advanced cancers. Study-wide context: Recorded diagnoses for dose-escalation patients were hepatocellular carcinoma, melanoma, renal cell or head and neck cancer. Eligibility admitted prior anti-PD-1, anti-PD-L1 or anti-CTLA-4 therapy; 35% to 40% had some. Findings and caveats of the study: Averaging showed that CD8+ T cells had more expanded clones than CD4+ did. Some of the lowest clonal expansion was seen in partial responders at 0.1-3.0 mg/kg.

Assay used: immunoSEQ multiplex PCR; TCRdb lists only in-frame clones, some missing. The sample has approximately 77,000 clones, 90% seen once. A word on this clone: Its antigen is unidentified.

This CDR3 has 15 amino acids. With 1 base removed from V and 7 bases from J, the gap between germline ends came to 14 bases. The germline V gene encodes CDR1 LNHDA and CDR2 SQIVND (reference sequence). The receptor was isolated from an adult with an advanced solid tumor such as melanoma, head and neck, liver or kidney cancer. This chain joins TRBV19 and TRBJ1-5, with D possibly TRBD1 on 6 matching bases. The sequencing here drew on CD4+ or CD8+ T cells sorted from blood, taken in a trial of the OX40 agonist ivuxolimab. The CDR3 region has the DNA TGTGCCAGTAGTATAGGATCAGGGGCCGCCCAGCCCCAGCATTTT. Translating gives CASSIGSGAAQPQHF.